Each of the 20 T cell receptor beta chains below was sequenced from the same sample in a study of T cell clones after liver transplantation. Method: immunoSEQ multiplex PCR; TCRdb's copy keeps in-frame clones and lacks some. The table records more than 95,000 clones, about 81% of them present only once. This specimen consisted of CD4+ T cells from blood, obtained approximately 50 months after liver transplant. The receptors derive from a human patient who received a liver transplant. Certain T cells may be donor cells from the graft.

V gene TRBV12-5 combines with J gene TRBJ1-4, with TRBD1 matching 8 bases. V shed 3 bases, J shed 7 bases, and the junction held 4 bases outside the gene matches. The length of the CDR3 is 14 residues. The germline CDR1 and CDR2 sequences are LGHNT and FRNRAP. The chain's CDR3 is CASGLNRGSEKLFF. CDR3 sequence (DNA): TGTGCTAGTGGTTTAAACAGGGGGTCTGAAAAACTGTTTTTT.

The rearrangement joins TRBV28 to TRBJ2-7, with D possibly called TRBD1 or TRBD2 (5 bases each). The CDR3 sequence is 15 residues long. V was shortened by 6 bases and J by 2 bases, with 17 bases between the two germline ends. Germline values: CDR1 MDHEN, CDR2 SYDVKM. The CDR3: CASSLERGTTYEQYF. The CDR3 region has the DNA TGTGCCAGCAGCCTAGAGAGGGGCACCACCTACGAGCAGTACTTC.

The chain is built from TRBV12-5 and TRBJ1-1; tentative D call: TRBD1 (6 bases). Germline V gene sequence: CDR1 LGHNT, CDR2 FRNRAP. This CDR3 has 14 residues. Between the trimmed V and J ends, which lost 5 bases and 1 base, there was a span of 11 bases. The CDR3 protein is CASGRQETNTEAFF. The CDR3 DNA sequence: TGTGCTAGTGGTCGACAGGAGACGAACACTGAAGCTTTCTTT.

The chain combines TRBV6-4 with TRBJ1-1; D gene uncertain. The CDR3 extends over 11 amino acids. V was clipped by 8 bases and J by 9 bases, with 13 bases between them. CDR1 MRHNA and CDR2 SNTAGT come from the germline V gene. The CDR3 DNA reads TGTGCCAGCGGTTCCGGGAAGAAAGCTTTCTTT. Residues: CASGSGKKAFF.

The chain employs TRBV19 and TRBJ2-1; 12 bases line up with TRBD1. This CDR3 is 19 amino acids long. In germline, CDR1 is LNHDA, CDR2 SQIVND (reference sequence). Trimming took 5 bases from V and 2 from J; bases not matched to a gene: 13. CDR3 protein: CASSRPGTGGLTPYNEQFF. For the CDR3, the DNA is TGTGCCAGTAGTCGTCCCGGGACAGGGGGCCTAACTCCCTACAATGAGCAGTTCTTC.

The chain uses TRBV10-3 and TRBJ1-1; no definite D call. V lost 6 bases and J lost 1, with 6 bases in between. Germline CDR1 reads ENHRY; CDR2 reads SYGVKD. CDR3 length: 12 amino acids. CDR3 amino acids: CAIRAGNTEAFF. As DNA, the CDR3 is TGTGCCATCAGGGCGGGGAACACTGAAGCTTTCTTT.

V usage is TRBV2 and J usage is TRBJ2-1, with D hard to call. V was shortened by 1 base and J by 1 base, with 8 bases between the two germline ends. The CDR3 has 15 residues. Germline CDR1 is SNHLY and CDR2 is FYNNEI. CDR3 DNA: TGTGCCAGCAGTGAAGTGGGTTTTTCCTACAATGAGCAGTTCTTC. Its translation: CASSEVGFSYNEQFF.

This clone was observed a single time. The genes are TRBV7-7 and TRBJ1-1; D may be TRBD1 (5 bases). CDR3 size: 13 residues. Looked up from germline, CDR1 is SSHAT and CDR2 is FNYEAQ (reference sequence). V gave up 11 bases and J gave up 1 base, with 14 bases separating them. The CDR3 DNA sequence: TGTGCCTTGAGGGGCAGCCCGAACACTGAAGCTTTCTTT. This codes for CALRGSPNTEAFF. Complete variable domain (other parts from reference TRBV7-7 and TRBJ1-1): GAGVSQSPRYKVTKRGQDVTLRCDPISSHATLYWYQQALGQGPEFLTYFNYEAQPDKSGLPSDRFSAERPEGSISTLTIQRTEQRDSAMYRCALRGSPNTEAFFGQGTRLTVV.

The rearrangement uses TRBV7-9 and TRBJ2-7; TRBD1 matches at 7 bases. Germline values: CDR1 SEHNR, CDR2 FQNEAQ (reference sequence). The CDR3 has 13 amino acids. The ends lost 8 bases at V and 6 bases at J; junction bases unmatched: 10. DNA for the CDR3: TGTGCCAGCGACAGGGCAGGGGGTGGCGAGCAGTACTTC. It specifies CASDRAGGGEQYF.

The chain carries TRBV2 and TRBJ1-1, with unresolved D. V lost 4 bases, J lost 6 bases, and 9 bases lay in between. Germline CDR1 and CDR2: SNHLY and FYNNEI. CDR3 length: 12 amino acids. The CDR3 spells CASSGSQAEAFF. The CDR3 nucleotides are TGTGCCAGCAGTGGAAGCCAAGCTGAAGCTTTCTTT. The complete variable domain, with remaining parts taken from reference TRBV2 and TRBJ1-1, reads EPEVTQTPSHQVTQMGQEVILRCVPISNHLYFYWYRQILGQKVEFLVSFYNNEISEKSEIFDDQFSVERPDGSNFTLKIRSTKLEDSAMYFCASSGSQAEAFFGQGTRLTVV.

This chain links TRBV27 with TRBJ2-7, with 7 bases matching TRBD1. The CDR3 is made up of 13 amino acids. Germline V gene lookup returns CDR1 MNHEY and CDR2 SMNVEV (reference sequence). J was trimmed by 3 bases and V by 5 bases; bases with no gene match: 4. CDR3 sequence: CASSQGTDYEQYF. The CDR3, as DNA: TGTGCCAGCAGTCAAGGGACAGACTACGAGCAGTACTTC.

The rearrangement links TRBV29-1 to TRBJ2-2; 7 bases line up with TRBD1. From germline, CDR1 is SQVTM and CDR2 ANQGSEA. J was trimmed by 2 bases and V by 3 bases; bases with no gene match: 6. The CDR3 covers 15 residues. The CDR3 reads CSVDGTEPNTGELFF. In DNA, the CDR3 is TGCAGCGTTGACGGGACAGAGCCTAACACCGGGGAGCTGTTTTTT.

There are a few counts of this clone. This chain uses TRBV11-2 with TRBJ1-1, with D unclear. There are 13 residues in the CDR3. CDR1 and CDR2 (germline): SGHAT, FQNNGV. V dropped 0 bases and J dropped 8 bases, with 10 bases sitting between them. The CDR3, as DNA: TGTGCCAGCAGCTTAGATCTTGGTAGGGAAGCTTTCTTT. Residues: CASSLDLGREAFF.

Worth noting for this clone: Other DNA sequences from this sample encode an identical CDR3 as well. The V and J genes are TRBV6-1 and TRBJ2-3, with D unclear. The V gene lost 4 bases and the J gene lost 1 base, with 9 bases spanning the gap. The germline CDR1 and CDR2 sequences are MNHNS and SASEGT. This CDR3 region has 14 residues. CDR3 loop: CASSVGGGTDTQYF. The CDR3 nucleotides read TGTGCCAGCAGTGTTGGTGGTGGCACAGATACGCAGTATTTT.

The chain recombines TRBV2 with TRBJ1-4; unclear D gene. The CDR3 is 11 residues long. Looked up from germline, CDR1 is SNHLY and CDR2 is FYNNEI. The V gene lost 2 bases and the J gene lost 15 bases, with 10 bases spanning the gap. In DNA form, the CDR3 reads TGTGCCAGCAGTGAACGGAGTAGATTGTTTTTT. Protein product: CASSERSRLFF. Variable domain in full (rest from reference TRBV2 and TRBJ1-4): EPEVTQTPSHQVTQMGQEVILRCVPISNHLYFYWYRQILGQKVEFLVSFYNNEISEKSEIFDDQFSVERPDGSNFTLKIRSTKLEDSAMYFCASSERSRLFFGSGTQLSVL.

The chain is built from TRBV6-5 and TRBJ2-1, with D unclear. There are 11 residues in the CDR3. Trimming took 6 bases from V and 14 from J, leaving 14 bases between them. Germline V gives CDR1 MNHEY, CDR2 SVGAGI. CDR3 protein: CASSSSTWKFF. The CDR3 DNA follows: TGTGCCAGCAGCAGTAGTACTTGGAAGTTCTTC.

In regard to this clone: Other DNA sequences in the same sample also yield this CDR3. The J gene is TRBJ2-7, the V gene TRBV5-4; D unresolved. CDR3 length: 12 residues. The germline V gene has CDR1 SGHNT and CDR2 YYREEE (reference sequence). V was shortened by 3 bases and J by 1 base, with 5 bases between the two germline ends. This CDR3 reads CASSSQSYEQYF. In DNA, the CDR3 is TGTGCCAGCAGCTCCCAATCCTACGAGCAGTACTTC.

The chain links TRBV25-1 to TRBJ1-2; D remains unclear. V was cut by 2 bases and J by 7 bases, with 14 bases left in between. Germline V gene lookup returns CDR1 MGHDK and CDR2 SYGVNS. The CDR3 extends over 14 amino acids. The CDR3, as DNA: TGTGCCAGCAGTGAAACAACCCGGGTGTCTGGCTACACCTTC. Translation: CASSETTRVSGYTF.

The V and J genes are TRBV5-4 and TRBJ2-7; TRBD1 is a possible D gene (6 bases). Germline values: CDR1 SGHNT, CDR2 YYREEE (reference sequence). V lost 4 bases and J 3 bases, leaving 11 bases between the germline ends. This CDR3 spans 13 amino acids. The CDR3 DNA follows: TGTGCCAGCAGCCCCGGACAGTTCTACGAGCAGTACTTC. Translated: CASSPGQFYEQYF.

This clone was observed a handful of times. J is TRBJ2-2 and V is TRBV19; 10 bases agree with TRBD2. The CDR3 sequence is 21 residues long. Losses at the gene ends were 5 bases for V and 0 bases for J; bases not matched to a gene: 18. Germline CDR1 and CDR2: LNHDA and SQIVND (reference sequence). The CDR3 loop is CASSAPGLAGAPTANTGELFF. CDR3 in DNA: TGTGCCAGTAGTGCTCCTGGGCTAGCGGGAGCTCCAACCGCGAACACCGGGGAGCTGTTTTTT.